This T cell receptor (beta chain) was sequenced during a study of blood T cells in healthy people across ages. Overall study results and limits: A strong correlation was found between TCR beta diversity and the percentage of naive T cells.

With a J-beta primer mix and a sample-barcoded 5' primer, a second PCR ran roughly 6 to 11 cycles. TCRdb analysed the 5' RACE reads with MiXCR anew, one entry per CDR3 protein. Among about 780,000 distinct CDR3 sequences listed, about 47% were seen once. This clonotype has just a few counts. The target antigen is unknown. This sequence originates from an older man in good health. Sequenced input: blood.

The DNA of the CDR3 is TGTGCCAGCAGCTTCGGGACTGGCGGGACCGGGGAGCTGTTTTTT. Translation: CASSFGTGGTGELFF. V usage is TRBV7-2 and J usage is TRBJ2-2, with D possibly being TRBD2 (6 bases). The germline V gene has CDR1 SGHTA and CDR2 FQGNSA. With 3 bases removed from V and 5 bases from J, the gap between germline ends came to 13 bases. The CDR3 consists of 15 residues.